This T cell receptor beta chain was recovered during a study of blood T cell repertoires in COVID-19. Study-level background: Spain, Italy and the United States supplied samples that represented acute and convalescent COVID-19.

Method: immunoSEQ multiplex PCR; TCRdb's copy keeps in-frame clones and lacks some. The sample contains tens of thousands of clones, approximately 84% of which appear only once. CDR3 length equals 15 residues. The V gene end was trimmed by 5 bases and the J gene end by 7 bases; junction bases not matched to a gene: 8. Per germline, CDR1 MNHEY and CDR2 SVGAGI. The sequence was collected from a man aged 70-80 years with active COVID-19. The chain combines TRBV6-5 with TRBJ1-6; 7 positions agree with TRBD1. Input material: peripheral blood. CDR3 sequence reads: CASSPQGGENSPLHF. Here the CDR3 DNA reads TGTGCCAGCAGTCCCCAGGGGGGCGAAAATTCACCCCTCCACTTT.